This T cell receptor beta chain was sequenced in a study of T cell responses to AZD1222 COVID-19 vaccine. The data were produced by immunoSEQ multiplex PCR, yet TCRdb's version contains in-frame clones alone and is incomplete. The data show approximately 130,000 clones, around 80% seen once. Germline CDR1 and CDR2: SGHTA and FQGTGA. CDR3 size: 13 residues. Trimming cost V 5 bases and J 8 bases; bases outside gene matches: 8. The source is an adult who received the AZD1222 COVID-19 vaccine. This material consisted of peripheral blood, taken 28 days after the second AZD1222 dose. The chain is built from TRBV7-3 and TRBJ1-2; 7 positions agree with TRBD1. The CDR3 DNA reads TGTGCCAGCAGCGAGACAGGGATGGTAGGCTACACCTTC. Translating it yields CASSETGMVGYTF. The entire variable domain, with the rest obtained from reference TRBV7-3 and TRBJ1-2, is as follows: GAGVSQTPSNKVTEKGKYVELRCDPISGHTALYWYRQSLGQGPEFLIYFQGTGAADDSGLPNDRFFAVRPEGSVSTLKIQRTERGDSAVYLCASSETGMVGYTFGSGTRLTVV.